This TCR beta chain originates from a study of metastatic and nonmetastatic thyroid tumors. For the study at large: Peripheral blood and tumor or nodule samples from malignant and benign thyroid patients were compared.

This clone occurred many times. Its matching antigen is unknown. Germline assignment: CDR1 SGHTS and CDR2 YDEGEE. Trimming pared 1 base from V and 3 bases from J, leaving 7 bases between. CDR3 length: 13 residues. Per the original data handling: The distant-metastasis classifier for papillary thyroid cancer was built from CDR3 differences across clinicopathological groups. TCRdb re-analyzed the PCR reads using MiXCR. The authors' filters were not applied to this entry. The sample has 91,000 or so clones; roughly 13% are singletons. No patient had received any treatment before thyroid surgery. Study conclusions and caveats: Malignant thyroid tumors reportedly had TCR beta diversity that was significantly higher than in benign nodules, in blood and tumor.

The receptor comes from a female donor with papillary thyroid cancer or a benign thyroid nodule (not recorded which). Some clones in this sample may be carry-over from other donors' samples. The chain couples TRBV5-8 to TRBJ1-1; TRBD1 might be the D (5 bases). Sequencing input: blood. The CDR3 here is CASSLQGDTEAFF. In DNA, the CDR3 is TGTGCCAGCAGCTTGCAAGGGGACACTGAAGCTTTCTTT.